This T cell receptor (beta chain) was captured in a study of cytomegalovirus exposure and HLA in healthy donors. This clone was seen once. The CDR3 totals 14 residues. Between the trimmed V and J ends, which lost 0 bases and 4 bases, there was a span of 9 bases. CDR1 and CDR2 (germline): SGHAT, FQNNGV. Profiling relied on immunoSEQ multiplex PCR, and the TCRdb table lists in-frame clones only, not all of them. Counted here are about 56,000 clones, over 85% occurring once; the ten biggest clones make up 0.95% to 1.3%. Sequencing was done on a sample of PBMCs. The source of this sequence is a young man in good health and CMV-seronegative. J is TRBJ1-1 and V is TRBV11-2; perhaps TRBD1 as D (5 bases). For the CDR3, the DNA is TGTGCCAGCAGCTTAGAAGGGGTATCCACTGAAGCTTTCTTT. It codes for CASSLEGVSTEAFF.